This TCR beta chain was sequenced in a study of shared clonotypes between healthy human individuals. In the case of this clone: Its specificity is unknown.

Adults of Caucasian background living in Nashville, Tennessee made up all donors. V shed 10 bases and J 4 bases; nucleotides not matched to a gene: 6. The CDR3 is 13 residues long. The germline V gene has CDR1 ENHRY and CDR2 SYGVKD. TCRdb keeps only in-frame clones here, not all; method: immunoSEQ multiplex PCR. The table shows a few million clones, with around 95% occurring only once. Study-level findings and limits: Larger estimated richness was generally seen in naive subsets than in memory subsets. Sorted-subset sequencing, rarefaction showed, was incomplete despite large depth.

The sequencing sample was made of naive CD4+ T cells sorted from blood. Regarding subset: CD45RA+ positively selected. This rearrangement joins TRBV10-3 to TRBJ2-1, with TRBD2 identical over 8 bases. This sequence was found in a young man in good health. CDR3 protein: CASEREQYNEQFF. The CDR3 nucleotides are TGTGCCAGCGAGCGGGAGCAATACAATGAGCAGTTCTTC.